The present T cell receptor beta chain was sequenced within a study of T-cell memory formation after mild COVID-19. Study-level points and caveats: Researchers could not confirm that second-wave clones peaking on day 37 targeted SARS-CoV-2.

The table lists this clonotype with a count of one. The antigen is unknown. Germline values: CDR1 SGDLS, CDR2 YYNGEE. This CDR3 has 15 residues. V dropped 1 base and J dropped 0 bases, with 9 bases sitting between them. UMIs and sample barcodes were carried by the TCR alpha and TCR beta cDNA libraries that 5'RACE produced using constant-segment primers. TCRdb analysed the 5' RACE reads with MiXCR anew, one entry per CDR3 protein. The repertoire holds over 500,000 distinct CDR3 sequences, with approximately 15% as singletons. The clonotype originates from an adult woman who had mild COVID-19 (a few samples of this study predate the infection). Cell type and time point are not known. The rearrangement links TRBV9 to TRBJ2-3; weak D call: TRBD1 (6 bases). Sequenced sample: PBMCs or a T cell subset sorted from them (not recorded which). In DNA, the CDR3 is TGTGCCAGCAGCGTACAGGGGAAAAGCACAGATACGCAGTATTTT. Its protein is CASSVQGKSTDTQYF.